This T cell receptor (beta chain) was documented in a study of blood T cell repertoires in COVID-19. In the study overall: Specimens from acute and convalescent COVID-19 originated in the United States, Italy and Spain.

The V and J ends lost 7 bases and 7 bases, in that order; junction bases with no gene match: 6. The CDR3 is 14 amino acids. Germline-derived CDR1 and CDR2 are SEHNR and FQNEAQ (reference sequence). Profiled with immunoSEQ multiplex PCR; TCRdb holds only in-frame clones, not every one. The sample holds about 150,000 clones; approximately 78% are singletons and the top ten take around 1.7%. This sequence was found in an elderly man with acute or convalescent COVID-19. The sequenced material came from peripheral blood. The genes are TRBV7-9 and TRBJ2-3, with 12 positions matching TRBD2. This CDR3 reads CASIRLAGVNTQYF. In DNA form, the CDR3 reads TGTGCCAGCATTAGACTAGCGGGGGTGAATACGCAGTATTTT.